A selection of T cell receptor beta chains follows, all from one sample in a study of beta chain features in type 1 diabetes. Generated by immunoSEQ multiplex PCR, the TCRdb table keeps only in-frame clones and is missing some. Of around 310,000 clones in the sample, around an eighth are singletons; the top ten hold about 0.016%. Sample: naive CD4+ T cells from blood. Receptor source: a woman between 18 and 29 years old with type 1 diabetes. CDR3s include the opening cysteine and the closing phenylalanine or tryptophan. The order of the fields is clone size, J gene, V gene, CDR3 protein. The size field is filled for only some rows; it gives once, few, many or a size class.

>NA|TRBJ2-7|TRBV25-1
CASSELGTSGGYEQYF
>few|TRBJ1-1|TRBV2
CASSVTYRGAFF
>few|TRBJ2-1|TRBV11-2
CASSKQGAVEQFF
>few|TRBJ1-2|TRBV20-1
CSSSVLCTF
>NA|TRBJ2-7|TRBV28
CASSFGSPEVYEQYF
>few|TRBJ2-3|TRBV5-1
CASSSRTSRDTQYF
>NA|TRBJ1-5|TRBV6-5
CASGGNYQPQHF
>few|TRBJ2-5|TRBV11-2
CASSSPARGQETQYF
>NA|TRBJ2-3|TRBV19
CASSITGFQDGGRRDTQYF
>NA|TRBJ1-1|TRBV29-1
CSGLRETPEAFF
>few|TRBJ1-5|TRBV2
CASSDPRHNQPQHF
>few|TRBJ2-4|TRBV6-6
CASSYSDRDKNIQYF
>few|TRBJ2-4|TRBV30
CAWRVTSGGNIQYF
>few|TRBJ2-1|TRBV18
CASSPQGQWNEQFF
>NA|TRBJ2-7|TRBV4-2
CASSQDLRGGYEQYF
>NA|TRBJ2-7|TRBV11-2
CASSLGGLYEQYF
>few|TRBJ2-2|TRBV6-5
CASSPRVGELFF
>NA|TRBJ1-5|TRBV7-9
CASSLVSGTANQPQHF
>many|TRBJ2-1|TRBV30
CAFVYNEQFF
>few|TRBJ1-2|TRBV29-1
CSVVSSDYGYTF
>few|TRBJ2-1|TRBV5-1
CASSYPFGLAETEQFF
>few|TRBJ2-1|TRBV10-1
CASSDKSKQFF